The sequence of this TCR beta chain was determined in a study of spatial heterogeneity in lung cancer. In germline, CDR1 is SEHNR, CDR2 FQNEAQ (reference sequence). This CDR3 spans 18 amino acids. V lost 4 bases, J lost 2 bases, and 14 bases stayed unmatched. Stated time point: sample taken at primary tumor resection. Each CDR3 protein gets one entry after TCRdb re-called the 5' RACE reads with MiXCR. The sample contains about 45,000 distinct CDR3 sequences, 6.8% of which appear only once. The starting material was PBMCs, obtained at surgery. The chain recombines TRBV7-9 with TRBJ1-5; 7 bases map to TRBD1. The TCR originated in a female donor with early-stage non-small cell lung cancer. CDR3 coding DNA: TGTGCCAGCAGCTACCAAACCTCTAACACAGGGGGCAATCAGCCCCAGCATTTT. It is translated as CASSYQTSNTGGNQPQHF.